A selection of T cell receptor beta chains follows, all from one sample in a study of beta chain features in type 1 diabetes. Assay used: immunoSEQ multiplex PCR; TCRdb lists only in-frame clones, some missing. The table lists 250,000 to 300,000 clones, around 15% of them singletons, with less than 0.02% in the top ten. The sequenced sample consisted of naive CD4+ T cells from blood. The receptors stem from a man between 25 and 39 years old with type 1 diabetes. Each CDR3 is given with its conserved first and last residue. Each record gives: J gene, D gene, clone size, V gene, CDR3 DNA, CDR3 protein. D genes are given only for firm matches. Only part of the rows carry a size: once, few, many, or a class if the clone is expanded.

TRBJ2-1 | TRBD1 | - | TRBV7-9 | TGTGCCAGCAGCACGACCGGGACAGCCTACAATGAGCAGTTCTTC | CASSTTGTAYNEQFF
TRBJ1-2 | - | few | TRBV5-1 | TGCGCCAGCCGACTATTGGACGGTGCTAACTATGGCTACACCTTC | CASRLLDGANYGYTF
TRBJ2-2 | - | few | TRBV7-9 | TGTGCCAGCAGCCTACAGGACACCGGGGAGCTGTTTTTT | CASSLQDTGELFF
TRBJ2-3 | - | few | TRBV4-2 | TGTGCCAGCAGCCAAACCCTAGCAAGGAGCACAGATACGCAGTATTTT | CASSQTLARSTDTQYF
TRBJ1-4 | - | - | TRBV28 | TGTGCCAGCAGTTTATTCCAGGGACTGGCTGAAAAACTGTTTTTT | CASSLFQGLAEKLFF
TRBJ1-5 | TRBD1 | - | TRBV7-9 | TGTGCCAGCAGCACGACAGGGGGGGGGAATCAGCCCCAGCATTTT | CASSTTGGGNQPQHF
TRBJ2-1 | TRBD2 | few | TRBV9 | TGTGCCAGCAGCGTAGAGGTGCTAGCGGACAATGAGCAGTTCTTC | CASSVEVLADNEQFF
TRBJ2-1 | TRBD1 | few | TRBV11-3 | TGTGCCAGCAGCCGTACACGGGACAGGGTGCGGAATGAGCAGTTCTTC | CASSRTRDRVRNEQFF
TRBJ1-5 | - | few | TRBV5-1 | TGCGCCAGCAGCTTGGGTATACAGGGTAATCAGCCCCAGCATTTT | CASSLGIQGNQPQHF
TRBJ1-5 | TRBD1 | - | TRBV5-1 | TGCGCCAGCAGCCGCAAAGGGGACAGCAGACTTTATAGCAATCAGCCCCAGCATTTT | CASSRKGDSRLYSNQPQHF
TRBJ2-5 | - | - | TRBV14 | TGTGCCAGCAGCCAAGCTCCCCAGGGAGGCCGAGAGACCCAGTACTTC | CASSQAPQGGRETQYF
TRBJ2-2 | TRBD2 | few | TRBV27 | TGTGCCAGCAGTTATATTGGCGGGAGTACCGGGGAGCTGTTTTTT | CASSYIGGSTGELFF
TRBJ2-7 | TRBD1 | few | TRBV6-1 | TGTGCCAGCAGTGAAATGACAGGGCTGACCGAGCAGTACTTC | CASSEMTGLTEQYF
TRBJ2-7 | TRBD2 | - | TRBV7-3 | TGTGCCAGCAGCTTAGGTAGCGGGTACGACGAGCAGTACTTC | CASSLGSGYDEQYF
TRBJ2-6 | TRBD1 | few | TRBV27 | TGTGCCAGCAGTTTGCAGGGGGCTTTATCTGGGGCCAACGTCCTGACTTTC | CASSLQGALSGANVLTF
TRBJ2-5 | - | - | TRBV25-1 | TGTGCCAGCAGTGAATTCCGGACAGCGAGTGTGGAGACCCAGTACTTC | CASSEFRTASVETQYF
TRBJ1-2 | TRBD1 | few | TRBV19 | TGTGCCAGTAGGAGGGACAGGGGCGACTATGGCTACACCTTC | CASRRDRGDYGYTF
TRBJ2-1 | - | few | TRBV7-8 | TGTGCCAGCAGCTTATATCCGGGAAGGAGCTCCTACAATGAGCAGTTCTTC | CASSLYPGRSSYNEQFF
TRBJ1-5 | - | - | TRBV27 | TGTGCCAGCAGTTTTACAGGCTATCAGCCCCAGCATTTT | CASSFTGYQPQHF
TRBJ2-5 | - | few | TRBV29-1 | TGCAGCGTTCTGCACGGAGAGACCCAGTACTTC | CSVLHGETQYF